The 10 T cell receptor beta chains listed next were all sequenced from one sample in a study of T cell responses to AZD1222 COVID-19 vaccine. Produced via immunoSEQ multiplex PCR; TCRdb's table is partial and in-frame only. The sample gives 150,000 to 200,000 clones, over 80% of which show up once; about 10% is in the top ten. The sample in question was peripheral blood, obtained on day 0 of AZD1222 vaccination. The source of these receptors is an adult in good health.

The chain's CDR3 is CASSSVTGEPNTEAFF. CDR3 nucleotide sequence: TGTGCCAGCAGTTCGGTTACAGGGGAGCCGAACACTGAAGCTTTCTTT. The V gene is TRBV6-2 or TRBV6-3, the J gene TRBJ1-1; 7 positions agree with TRBD1. J gave up 1 base and V 4 bases, and 9 bases lay outside the gene matches. Per the germline V gene, CDR1 is MNHEY and CDR2 is SVGEGT. This CDR3 comprises 16 residues.

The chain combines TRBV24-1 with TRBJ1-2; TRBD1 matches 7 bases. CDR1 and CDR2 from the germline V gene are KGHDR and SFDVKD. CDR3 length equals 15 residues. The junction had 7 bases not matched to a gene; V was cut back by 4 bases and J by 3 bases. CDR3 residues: CATSDPTGEYYGYTF. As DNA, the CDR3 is TGTGCCACCAGTGACCCAACAGGGGAGTACTATGGCTACACCTTC.

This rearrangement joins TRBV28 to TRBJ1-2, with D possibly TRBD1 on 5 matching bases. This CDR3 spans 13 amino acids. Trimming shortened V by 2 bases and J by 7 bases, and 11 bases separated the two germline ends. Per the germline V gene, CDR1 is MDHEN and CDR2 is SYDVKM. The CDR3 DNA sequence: TGTGCCAGCAGTTTAATTATACAGGCTGGCTACACCTTC. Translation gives CASSLIIQAGYTF.

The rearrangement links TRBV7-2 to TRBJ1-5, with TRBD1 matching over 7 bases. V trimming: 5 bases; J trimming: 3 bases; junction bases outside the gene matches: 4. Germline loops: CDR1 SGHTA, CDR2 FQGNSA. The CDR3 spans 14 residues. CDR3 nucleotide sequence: TGTGCCAGCAGCCCCGGGACAGACAATCAGCCCCAGCATTTT. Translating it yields CASSPGTDNQPQHF.

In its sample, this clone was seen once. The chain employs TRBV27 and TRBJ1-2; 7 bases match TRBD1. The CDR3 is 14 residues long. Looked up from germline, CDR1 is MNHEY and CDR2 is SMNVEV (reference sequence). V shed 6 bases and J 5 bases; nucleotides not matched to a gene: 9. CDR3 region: CASSLTGTTYGYTF. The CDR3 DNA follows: TGTGCCAGCAGCCTGACAGGGACAACTTATGGCTACACCTTC.

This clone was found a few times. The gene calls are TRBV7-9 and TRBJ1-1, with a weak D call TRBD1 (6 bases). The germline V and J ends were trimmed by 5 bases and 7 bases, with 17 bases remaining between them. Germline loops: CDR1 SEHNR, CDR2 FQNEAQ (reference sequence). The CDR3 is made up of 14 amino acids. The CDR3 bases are TGTGCCAGCAGCCTTCATGAAGGACAGATTGAAGCTTTCTTT. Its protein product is CASSLHEGQIEAFF.

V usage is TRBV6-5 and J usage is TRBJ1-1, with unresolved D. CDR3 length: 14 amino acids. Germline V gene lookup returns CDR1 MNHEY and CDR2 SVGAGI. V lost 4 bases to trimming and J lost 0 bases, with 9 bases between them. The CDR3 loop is CASSWSWMNTEAFF. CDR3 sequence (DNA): TGTGCCAGCAGTTGGTCATGGATGAACACTGAAGCTTTCTTT.

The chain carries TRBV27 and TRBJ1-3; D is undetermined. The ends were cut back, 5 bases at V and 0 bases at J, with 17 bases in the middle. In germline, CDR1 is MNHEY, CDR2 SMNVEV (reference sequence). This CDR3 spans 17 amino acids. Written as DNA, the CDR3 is TGTGCCAGCAGTCCCCTTGGAGGGCCGAGCTCTGGAAACACCATATATTTT. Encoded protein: CASSPLGGPSSGNTIYF.

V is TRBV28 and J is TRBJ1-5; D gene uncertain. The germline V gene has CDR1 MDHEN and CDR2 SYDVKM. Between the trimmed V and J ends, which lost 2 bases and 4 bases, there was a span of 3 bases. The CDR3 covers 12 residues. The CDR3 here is CASSLKNQPQHF. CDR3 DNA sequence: TGTGCCAGCAGTTTAAAGAATCAGCCCCAGCATTTT.

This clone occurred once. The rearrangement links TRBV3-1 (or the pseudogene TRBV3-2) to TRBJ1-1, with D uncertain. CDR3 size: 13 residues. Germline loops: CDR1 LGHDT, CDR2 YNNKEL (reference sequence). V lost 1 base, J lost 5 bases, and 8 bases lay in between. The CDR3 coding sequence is TGTGCCAGCAGCCAAGCTGAGCAAACTGAAGCTTTCTTT. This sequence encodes CASSQAEQTEAFF.